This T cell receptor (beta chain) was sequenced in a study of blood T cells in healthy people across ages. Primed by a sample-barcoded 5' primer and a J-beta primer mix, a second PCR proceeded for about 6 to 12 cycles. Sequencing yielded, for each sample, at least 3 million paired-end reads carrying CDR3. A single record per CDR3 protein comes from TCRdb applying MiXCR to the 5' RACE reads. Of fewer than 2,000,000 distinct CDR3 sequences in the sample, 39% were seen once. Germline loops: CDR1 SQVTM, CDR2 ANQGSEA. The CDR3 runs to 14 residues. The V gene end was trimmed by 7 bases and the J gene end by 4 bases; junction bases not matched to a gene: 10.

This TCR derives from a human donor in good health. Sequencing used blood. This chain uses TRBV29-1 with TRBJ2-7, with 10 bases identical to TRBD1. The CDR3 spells CSAAETGGSYEQYF. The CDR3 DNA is TGCAGCGCCGCCGAGACAGGGGGCTCTTACGAGCAGTACTTC.